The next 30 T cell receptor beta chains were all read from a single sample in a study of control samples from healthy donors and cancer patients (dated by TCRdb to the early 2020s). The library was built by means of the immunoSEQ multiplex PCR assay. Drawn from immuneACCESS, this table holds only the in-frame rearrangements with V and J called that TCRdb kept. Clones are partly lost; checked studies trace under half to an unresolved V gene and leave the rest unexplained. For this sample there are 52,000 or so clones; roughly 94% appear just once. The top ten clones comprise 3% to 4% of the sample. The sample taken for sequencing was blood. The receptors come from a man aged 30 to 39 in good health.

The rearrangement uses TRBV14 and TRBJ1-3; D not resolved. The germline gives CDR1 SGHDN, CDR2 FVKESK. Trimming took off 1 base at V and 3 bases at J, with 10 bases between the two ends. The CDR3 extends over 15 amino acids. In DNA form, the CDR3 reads TGTGCCAGCAGCCAAGGTCTCATCGGTGGAAACACCATATATTTT. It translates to CASSQGLIGGNTIYF.

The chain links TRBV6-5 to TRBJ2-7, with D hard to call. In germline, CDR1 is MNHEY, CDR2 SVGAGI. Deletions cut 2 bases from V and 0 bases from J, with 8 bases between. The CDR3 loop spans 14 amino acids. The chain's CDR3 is CASSYDWDSYEQYF. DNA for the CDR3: TGTGCCAGCAGTTACGACTGGGACTCCTACGAGCAGTACTTC.

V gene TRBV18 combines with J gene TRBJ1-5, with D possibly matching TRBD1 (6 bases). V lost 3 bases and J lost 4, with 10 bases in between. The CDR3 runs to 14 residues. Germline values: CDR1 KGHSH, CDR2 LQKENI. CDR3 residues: CASSPGQGNQPQHF. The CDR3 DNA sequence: TGTGCCAGCTCACCGGGGCAGGGGAATCAGCCCCAGCATTTT.

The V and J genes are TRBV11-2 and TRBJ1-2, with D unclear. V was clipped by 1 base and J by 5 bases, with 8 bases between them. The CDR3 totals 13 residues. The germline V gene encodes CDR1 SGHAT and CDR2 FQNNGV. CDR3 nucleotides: TGTGCCAGCAGCTTAGTTACAAATTATGGCTACACCTTC. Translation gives CASSLVTNYGYTF. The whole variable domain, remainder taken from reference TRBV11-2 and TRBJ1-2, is EAGVAQSPRYKIIEKRQSVAFWCNPISGHATLYWYQQILGQGPKLLIQFQNNGVVDDSQLPKDRFSAERLKGVDSTLKIQPAKLEDSAVYLCASSLVTNYGYTFGSGTRLTVV.

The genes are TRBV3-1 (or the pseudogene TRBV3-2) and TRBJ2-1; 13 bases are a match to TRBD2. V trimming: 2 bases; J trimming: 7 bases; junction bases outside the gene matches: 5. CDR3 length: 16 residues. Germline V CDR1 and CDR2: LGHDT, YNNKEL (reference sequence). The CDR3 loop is CASSQTSGGAVNEQFF. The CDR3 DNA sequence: TGTGCCAGCAGCCAAACTAGCGGGGGGGCCGTGAATGAGCAGTTCTTC.

CDR3 nucleotides: TGCAGTGCTAGTTCCGGACAGGGTAACTATGGCTACACCTTC. Its translation: CSASSGQGNYGYTF. The chain joins TRBV20-1 to TRBJ1-2, with 8 nucleotides matching TRBD1. The J segment lost 1 base and the V segment lost 3 bases, leaving 4 bases of the junction unmatched. The germline V gene has CDR1 DFQATT and CDR2 SNEGSKA (reference sequence). The length of the CDR3 is 14 residues.

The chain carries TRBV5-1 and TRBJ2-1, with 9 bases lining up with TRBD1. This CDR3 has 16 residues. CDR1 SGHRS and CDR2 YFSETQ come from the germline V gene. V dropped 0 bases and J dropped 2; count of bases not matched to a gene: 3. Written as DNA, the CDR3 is TGCGCCAGCAGCTTGGGGACAGGGGTGCCCTACAATGAGCAGTTCTTC. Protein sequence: CASSLGTGVPYNEQFF.

The CDR3 protein is CASSPRTGIPTQHF. The CDR3 region has the DNA TGTGCCAGCAGTCCACGGACAGGGATTCCGACCCAGCATTTT. The chain carries TRBV6-5 and TRBJ1-5; 8 bases match TRBD1. V shed 5 bases and J 11 bases; nucleotides not matched to a gene: 11. Germline V gene lookup returns CDR1 MNHEY and CDR2 SVGAGI. This CDR3 has 14 residues.

The CDR3 DNA reads TGTGCCAGCACCGGAGCGGGGGTCACAGATACGCAGTATTTT. It yields the protein CASTGAGVTDTQYF. The genes are TRBV6-5 and TRBJ2-3, with 8 bases fitting TRBD2. Germline CDR1 reads MNHEY; CDR2 reads SVGAGI. V lost 7 bases and J lost 2; bases outside the gene matches: 5. The CDR3 contains 14 residues.

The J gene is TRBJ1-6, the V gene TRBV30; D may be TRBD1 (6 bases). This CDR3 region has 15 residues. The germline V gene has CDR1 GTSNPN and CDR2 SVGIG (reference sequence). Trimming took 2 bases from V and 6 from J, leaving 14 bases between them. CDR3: CAWSIQGASNSPLHF. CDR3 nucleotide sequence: TGTGCCTGGAGTATACAGGGAGCCAGTAATTCACCCCTCCACTTT.

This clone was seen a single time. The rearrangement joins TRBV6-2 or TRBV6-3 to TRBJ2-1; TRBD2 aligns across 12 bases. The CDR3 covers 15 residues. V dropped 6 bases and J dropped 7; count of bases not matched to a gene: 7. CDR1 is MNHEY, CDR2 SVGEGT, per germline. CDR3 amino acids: CASSLGLAGGNEQFF. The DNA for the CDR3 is TGTGCCAGCAGCCTAGGGCTAGCGGGGGGGAATGAGCAGTTCTTC.

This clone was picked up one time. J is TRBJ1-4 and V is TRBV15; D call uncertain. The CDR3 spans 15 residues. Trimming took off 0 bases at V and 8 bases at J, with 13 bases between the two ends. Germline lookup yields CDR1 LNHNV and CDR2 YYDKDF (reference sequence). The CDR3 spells CATSRDLGAGEKLFF. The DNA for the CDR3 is TGTGCCACCAGCAGAGATCTGGGAGCTGGCGAAAAACTGTTTTTT.

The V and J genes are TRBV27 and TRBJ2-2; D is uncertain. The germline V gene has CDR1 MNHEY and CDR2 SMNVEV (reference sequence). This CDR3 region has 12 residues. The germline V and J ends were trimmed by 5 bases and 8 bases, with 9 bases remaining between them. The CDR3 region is CASSHSRGELFF. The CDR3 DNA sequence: TGTGCCAGCAGTCATTCTCGTGGGGAGCTGTTTTTT.

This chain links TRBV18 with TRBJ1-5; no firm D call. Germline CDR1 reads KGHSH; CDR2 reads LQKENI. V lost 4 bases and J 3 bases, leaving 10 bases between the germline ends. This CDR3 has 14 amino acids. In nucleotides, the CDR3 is TGTGCCAGCTCACTCACAGCTACCAATCAGCCCCAGCATTTT. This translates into CASSLTATNQPQHF.

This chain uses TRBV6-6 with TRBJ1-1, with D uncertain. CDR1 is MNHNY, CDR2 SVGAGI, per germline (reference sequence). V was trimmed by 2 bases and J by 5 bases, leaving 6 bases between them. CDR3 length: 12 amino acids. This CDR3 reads CASSYTRTEAFF. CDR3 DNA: TGTGCCAGCAGTTACACCCGTACTGAAGCTTTCTTT.

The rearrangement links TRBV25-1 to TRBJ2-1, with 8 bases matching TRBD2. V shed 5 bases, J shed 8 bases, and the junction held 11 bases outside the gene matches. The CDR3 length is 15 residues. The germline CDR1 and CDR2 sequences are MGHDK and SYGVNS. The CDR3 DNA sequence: TGTGCCAGCAGTTTTGGCGCGGGGGGTGGGGATGAGCAGTTCTTC. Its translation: CASSFGAGGGDEQFF. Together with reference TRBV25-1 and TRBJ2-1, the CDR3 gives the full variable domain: EADIYQTPRYLVIGTGKKITLECSQTMGHDKMYWYQQDPGMELHLIHYSYGVNSTEKGDLSSESTVSRIRTEHFPLTLESARPSHTSQYLCASSFGAGGGDEQFFGPGTRLTVL.

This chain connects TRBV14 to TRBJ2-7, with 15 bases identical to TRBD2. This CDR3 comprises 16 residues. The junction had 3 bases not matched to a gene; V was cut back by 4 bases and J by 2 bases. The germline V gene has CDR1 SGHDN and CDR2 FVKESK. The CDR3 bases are TGTGCCAGCAGCCCTGGACTAGCGGGAGGGCCCTACGAGCAGTACTTC. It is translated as CASSPGLAGGPYEQYF.

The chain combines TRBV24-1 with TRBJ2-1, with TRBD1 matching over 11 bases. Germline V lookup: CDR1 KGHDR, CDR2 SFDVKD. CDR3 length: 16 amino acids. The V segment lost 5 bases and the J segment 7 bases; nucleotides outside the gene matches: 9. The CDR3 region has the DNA TGTGCCACCAGTGTGGTACTTGGGACAGGGGGTAATGAGCAGTTCTTC. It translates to CATSVVLGTGGNEQFF.

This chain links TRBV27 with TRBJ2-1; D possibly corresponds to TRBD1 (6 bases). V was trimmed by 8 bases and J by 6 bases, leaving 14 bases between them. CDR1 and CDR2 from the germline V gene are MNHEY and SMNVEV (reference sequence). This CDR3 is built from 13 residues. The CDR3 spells CASEKKGGNEQFF. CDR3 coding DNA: TGTGCCAGCGAAAAAAAAGGGGGCAATGAGCAGTTCTTC.

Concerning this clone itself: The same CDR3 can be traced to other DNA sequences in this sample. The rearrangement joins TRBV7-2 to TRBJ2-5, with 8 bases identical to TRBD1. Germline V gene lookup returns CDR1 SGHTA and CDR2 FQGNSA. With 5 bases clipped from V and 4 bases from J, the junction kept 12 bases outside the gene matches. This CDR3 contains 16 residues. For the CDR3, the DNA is TGTGCCAGCAGCCCGAACCGGCAGGGGGCGCGAGAGACCCAGTACTTC. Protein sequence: CASSPNRQGARETQYF.

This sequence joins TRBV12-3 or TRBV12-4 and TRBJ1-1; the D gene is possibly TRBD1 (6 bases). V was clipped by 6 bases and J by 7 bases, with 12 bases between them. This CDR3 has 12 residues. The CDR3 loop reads CASRGDRSEAFF. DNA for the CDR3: TGTGCCAGCAGGGGTGACAGGAGTGAAGCTTTCTTT.

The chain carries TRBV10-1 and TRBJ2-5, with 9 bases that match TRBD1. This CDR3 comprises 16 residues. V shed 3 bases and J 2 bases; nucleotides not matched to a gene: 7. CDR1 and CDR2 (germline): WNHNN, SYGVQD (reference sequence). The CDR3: CASSDTGTGIQETQYF. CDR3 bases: TGCGCCAGCAGTGACACCGGGACAGGGATACAAGAGACCCAGTACTTC.

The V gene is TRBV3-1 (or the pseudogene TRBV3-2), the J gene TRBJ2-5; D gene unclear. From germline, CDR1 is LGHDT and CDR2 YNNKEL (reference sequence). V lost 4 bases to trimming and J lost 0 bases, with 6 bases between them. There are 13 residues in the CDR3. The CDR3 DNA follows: TGTGCCAGCAGCCCCATGTACCAAGAGACCCAGTACTTC. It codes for CASSPMYQETQYF.

This chain's CDR3 is CASNRGFYEQYF. The CDR3 bases are TGTGCCAGCAATAGGGGATTCTACGAGCAGTACTTC. The chain links TRBV27 to TRBJ2-7, with D possibly TRBD1 on 5 matching bases. Germline V CDR1 and CDR2: MNHEY, SMNVEV (reference sequence). The CDR3 covers 12 residues. V lost 7 bases and J lost 3, with 10 bases in between.

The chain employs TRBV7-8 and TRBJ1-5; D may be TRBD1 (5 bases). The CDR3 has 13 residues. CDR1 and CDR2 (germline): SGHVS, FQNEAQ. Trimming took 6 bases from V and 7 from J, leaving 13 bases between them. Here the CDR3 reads CASSSGPLQPQHF. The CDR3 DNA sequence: TGTGCCAGCAGTTCAGGGCCACTCCAGCCCCAGCATTTT.

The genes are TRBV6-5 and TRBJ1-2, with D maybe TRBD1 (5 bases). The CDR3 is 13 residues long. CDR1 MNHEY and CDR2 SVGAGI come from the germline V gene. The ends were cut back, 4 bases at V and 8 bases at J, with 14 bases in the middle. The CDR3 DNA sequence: TGTGCCAGCAGTTCCATGGGGCCATGGGGCTACACCTTC. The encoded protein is CASSSMGPWGYTF.

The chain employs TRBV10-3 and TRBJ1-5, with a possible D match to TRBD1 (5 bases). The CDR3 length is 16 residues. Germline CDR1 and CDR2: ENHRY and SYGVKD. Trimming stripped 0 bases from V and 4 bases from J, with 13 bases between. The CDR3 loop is CAISESGPLENQPQHF. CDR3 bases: TGTGCCATCAGTGAGTCGGGACCCCTGGAGAATCAGCCCCAGCATTTT.

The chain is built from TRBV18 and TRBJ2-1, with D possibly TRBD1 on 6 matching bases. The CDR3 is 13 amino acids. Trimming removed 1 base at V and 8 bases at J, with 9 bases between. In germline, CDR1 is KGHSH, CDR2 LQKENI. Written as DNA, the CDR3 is TGTGCCAGCTCACCACAGGGGGTGGATGAGCAGTTCTTC. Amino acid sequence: CASSPQGVDEQFF.

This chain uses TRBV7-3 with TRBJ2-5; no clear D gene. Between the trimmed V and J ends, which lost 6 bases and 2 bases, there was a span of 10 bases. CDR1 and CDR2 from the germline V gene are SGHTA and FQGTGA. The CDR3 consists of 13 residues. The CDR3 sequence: CASSYGAQETQYF. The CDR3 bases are TGTGCCAGCAGTTATGGCGCACAAGAGACCCAGTACTTC.

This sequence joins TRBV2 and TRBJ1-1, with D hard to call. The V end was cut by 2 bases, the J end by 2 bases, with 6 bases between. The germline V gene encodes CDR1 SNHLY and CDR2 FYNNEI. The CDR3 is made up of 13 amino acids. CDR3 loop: CASSEQFNTEAFF. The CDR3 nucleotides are TGTGCCAGCAGTGAACAGTTTAACACTGAAGCTTTCTTT. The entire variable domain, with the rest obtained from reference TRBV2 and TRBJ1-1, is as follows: EPEVTQTPSHQVTQMGQEVILRCVPISNHLYFYWYRQILGQKVEFLVSFYNNEISEKSEIFDDQFSVERPDGSNFTLKIRSTKLEDSAMYFCASSEQFNTEAFFGQGTRLTVV.